This is a list of T cell receptor beta chains from one sample in a study of blood T cell repertoires in COVID-19. TCRdb keeps only in-frame clones here, not all; method: immunoSEQ multiplex PCR. The table records about 90,000 clones, approximately 92% of them present only once. Sequencing was carried out using peripheral blood. The receptors come from a woman aged 55-70 years with active COVID-19. Both conserved end residues are trimmed from each CDR3. For some rows the clone size is stated as once, few or many, or as a class when expanded; others skip it.

abundance: .
v_gene: TRBV7-8
j_gene: TRBJ1-2
CDR3aa: ASSQESGTFYGYT

abundance: .
v_gene: TRBV2
j_gene: TRBJ1-2
CDR3aa: ASSRTGWIRTEGYT

abundance: once
v_gene: TRBV4-3
j_gene: TRBJ1-1
CDR3aa: ASSQDLLNTEAF

abundance: .
v_gene: TRBV9
j_gene: TRBJ1-1
CDR3aa: ASSPQGALNTEAF

abundance: few
v_gene: TRBV29-1
j_gene: TRBJ1-1
CDR3aa: SVPHPLSGRNTEAF

abundance: .
v_gene: TRBV29-1
j_gene: TRBJ2-5
CDR3aa: SVGLAGKETQY

abundance: once
v_gene: TRBV12-5
j_gene: TRBJ1-2
CDR3aa: ASGLVSLKGGYGYT

abundance: .
v_gene: TRBV25-1
j_gene: TRBJ1-2
CDR3aa: ASSDWSMHYGYT

abundance: .
v_gene: TRBV15
j_gene: TRBJ1-2
CDR3aa: ATSRDPGQGLYYGYT

abundance: .
v_gene: TRBV6-2/TRBV6-3
j_gene: TRBJ1-1
CDR3aa: ASSYYETNTEAF